A single T cell receptor (beta chain) is shown here with its context. Its antigen is currently unknown. The data belong to a study of T cells in localized non-small cell lung cancer. Study outcomes and limitations: Out of the top 100 tumor clones, a median roughly 50 were seen in adjacent lung. Blood T cell density predicted longer survival; adjacent-lung clonality, shorter. It was uninvolved adjacent lung that showed the highest T cell clonality, exceeding tumor.

Nonneoplastic adjacent lung devoid of atypia was obtained no less than 2 cm from the tumor margin. This CDR3 spans 14 amino acids. CDR1 SGHRS and CDR2 YFSETQ come from the germline V gene. V gave up 5 bases and J gave up 5 bases, with 15 bases separating them. Profiling relied on immunoSEQ multiplex PCR, and the TCRdb table lists in-frame clones only, not all of them. Of around 2,000 clones listed, 21% are singletons. The sample in question was normal lung tissue next to the tumor, obtained before any cancer treatment. The receptor was derived from a woman between 35 and 75 years old with stage I lung adenocarcinoma. V gene TRBV5-1 combines with J gene TRBJ2-3, with D unclear. This CDR3 reads CASRPSALGDTQYF. Written as DNA, the CDR3 is TGCGCCAGCAGACCGTCGGCTCTGGGAGATACGCAGTATTTT.